This TCR beta chain was found in a study of PD-L1 blockade in urothelial cancer. About the research overall: In the mid-2010s, patients got going on atezolizumab, taking 1,200 mg intravenously every 3 weeks. Samples came from 3 weeks, at the second dose, and 6 weeks into treatment. The study recovered a median of around 140,000 T cells per blood sample.

This clone was counted only a few times. Other DNA sequences of this sample code for an identical CDR3. Trimming took 0 bases from V and 7 from J, leaving 7 bases between them. Germline assignment: CDR1 GTSNPN and CDR2 SVGIG (reference sequence). This CDR3 has 11 amino acids. Sequencing used immunoSEQ multiplex PCR; TCRdb keeps in-frame clones, though not all of them. The sample lists about 38,000 clones; less than 90% were seen once. The time point denotes: peripheral blood 6 weeks after treatment start. The clonotype was recovered from a man in his sixties with urothelial cancer. The chain links TRBV30 to TRBJ2-7; D uncertain. Specimen: PBMCs, collected around atezolizumab (anti-PD-L1) treatment. This CDR3 is CAWSVRREQYF. The CDR3 coding sequence is TGTGCCTGGAGTGTTCGGAGAGAGCAGTACTTC.